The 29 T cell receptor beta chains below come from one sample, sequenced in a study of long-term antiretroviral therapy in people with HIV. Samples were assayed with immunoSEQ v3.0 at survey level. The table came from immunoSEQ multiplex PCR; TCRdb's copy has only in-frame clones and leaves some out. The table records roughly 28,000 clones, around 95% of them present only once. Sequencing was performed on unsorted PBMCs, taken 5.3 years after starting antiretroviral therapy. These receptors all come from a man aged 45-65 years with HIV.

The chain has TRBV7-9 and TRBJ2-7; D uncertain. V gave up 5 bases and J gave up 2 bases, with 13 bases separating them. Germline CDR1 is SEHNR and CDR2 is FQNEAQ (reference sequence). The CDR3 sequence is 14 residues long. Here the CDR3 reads CASSEALRPYEQYF. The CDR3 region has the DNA TGTGCCAGCAGCGAGGCCCTTAGGCCCTACGAGCAGTACTTC.

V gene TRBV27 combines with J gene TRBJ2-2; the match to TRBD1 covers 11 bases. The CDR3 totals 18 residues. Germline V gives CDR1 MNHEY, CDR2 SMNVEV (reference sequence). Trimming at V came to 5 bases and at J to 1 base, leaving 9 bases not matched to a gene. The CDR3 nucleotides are TGTGCCAGCAGTCCAAATTTAGGGACAGGGGGGAACACCGGGGAGCTGTTTTTT. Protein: CASSPNLGTGGNTGELFF.

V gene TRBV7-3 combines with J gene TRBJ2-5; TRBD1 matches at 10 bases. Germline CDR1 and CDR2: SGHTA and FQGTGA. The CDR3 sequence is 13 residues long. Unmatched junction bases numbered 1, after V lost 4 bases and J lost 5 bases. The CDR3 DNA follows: TGTGCCAGCAGCTCGGACAGGGGGGAGACCCAGTACTTC. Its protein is CASSSDRGETQYF.

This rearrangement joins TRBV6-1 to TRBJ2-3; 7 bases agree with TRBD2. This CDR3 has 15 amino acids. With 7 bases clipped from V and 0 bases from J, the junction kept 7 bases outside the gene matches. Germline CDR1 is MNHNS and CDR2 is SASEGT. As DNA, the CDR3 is TGTGCCAGCACCCCGGGGGGTCATAGCACAGATACGCAGTATTTT. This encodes CASTPGGHSTDTQYF.

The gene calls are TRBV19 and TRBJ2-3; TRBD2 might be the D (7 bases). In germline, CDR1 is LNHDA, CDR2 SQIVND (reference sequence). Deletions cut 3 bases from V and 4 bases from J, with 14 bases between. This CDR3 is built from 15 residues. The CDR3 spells CASSIGWGGSDTQYF. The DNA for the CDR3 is TGTGCCAGTAGTATCGGGTGGGGGGGCTCAGATACGCAGTATTTT.

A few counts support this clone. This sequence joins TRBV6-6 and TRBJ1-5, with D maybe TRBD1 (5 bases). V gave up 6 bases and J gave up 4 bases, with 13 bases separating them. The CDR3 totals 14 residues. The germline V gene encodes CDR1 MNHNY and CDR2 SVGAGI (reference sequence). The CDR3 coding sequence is TGTGCCAGCAGCCCCGGGGACGGAAATCAGCCCCAGCATTTT. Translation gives CASSPGDGNQPQHF.

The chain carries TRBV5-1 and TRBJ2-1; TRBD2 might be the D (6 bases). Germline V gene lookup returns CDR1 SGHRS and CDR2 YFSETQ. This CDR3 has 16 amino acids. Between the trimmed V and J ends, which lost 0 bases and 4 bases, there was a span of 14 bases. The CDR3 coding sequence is TGCGCCAGCAGCTTGGCCCGGGGACTCACATACAATGAGCAGTTCTTC. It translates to CASSLARGLTYNEQFF.

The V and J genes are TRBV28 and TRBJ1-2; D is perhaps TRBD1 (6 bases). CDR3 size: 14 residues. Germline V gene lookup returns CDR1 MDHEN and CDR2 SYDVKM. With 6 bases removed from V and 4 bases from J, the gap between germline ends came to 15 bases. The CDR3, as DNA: TGTGCCAGCAGCCTCCACAGGGCCGGCTATGGCTACACCTTC. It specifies CASSLHRAGYGYTF.

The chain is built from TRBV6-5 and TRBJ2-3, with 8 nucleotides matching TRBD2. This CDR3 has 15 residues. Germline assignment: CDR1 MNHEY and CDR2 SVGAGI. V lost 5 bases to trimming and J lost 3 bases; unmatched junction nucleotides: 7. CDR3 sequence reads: CASSLLAGGTDTQYF. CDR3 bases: TGTGCCAGCAGTCTTCTAGCGGGCGGGACAGATACGCAGTATTTT.

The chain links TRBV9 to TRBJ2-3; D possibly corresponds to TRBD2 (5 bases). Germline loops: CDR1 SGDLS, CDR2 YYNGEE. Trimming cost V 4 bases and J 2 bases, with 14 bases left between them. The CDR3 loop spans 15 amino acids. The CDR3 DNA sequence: TGTGCCAGCAGCCTTACGGAGGCTACCACAGATACGCAGTATTTT. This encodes CASSLTEATTDTQYF.

CDR3 protein: CAWSYGSYNEQFF. DNA for the CDR3: TGTGCCTGGAGTTATGGCAGTTACAATGAGCAGTTCTTC. V is TRBV30 and J is TRBJ2-1; no clear D gene. Trimming removed 2 bases at V and 4 bases at J, with 9 bases between. The CDR3 is 13 residues long. Looked up from germline, CDR1 is GTSNPN and CDR2 is SVGIG (reference sequence).

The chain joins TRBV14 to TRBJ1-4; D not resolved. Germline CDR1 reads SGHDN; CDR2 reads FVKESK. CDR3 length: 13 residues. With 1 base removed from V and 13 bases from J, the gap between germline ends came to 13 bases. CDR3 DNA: TGTGCCAGCAGCCAAGTAGGAGGAGATTCACTGTTTTTT. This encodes CASSQVGGDSLFF.

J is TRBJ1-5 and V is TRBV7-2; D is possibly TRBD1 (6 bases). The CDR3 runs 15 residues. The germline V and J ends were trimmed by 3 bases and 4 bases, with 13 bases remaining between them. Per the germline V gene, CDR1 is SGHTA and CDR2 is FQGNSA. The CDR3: CASSFKTGVNQPQHF. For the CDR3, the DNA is TGTGCCAGCAGCTTCAAGACAGGTGTAAATCAGCCCCAGCATTTT.

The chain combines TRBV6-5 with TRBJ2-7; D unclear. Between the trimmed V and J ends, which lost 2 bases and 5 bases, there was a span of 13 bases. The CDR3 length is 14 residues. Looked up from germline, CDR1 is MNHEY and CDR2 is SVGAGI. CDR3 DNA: TGTGCCAGCAGTTACCAGGTCTCTCGAAACGAGCAGTACTTC. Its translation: CASSYQVSRNEQYF.

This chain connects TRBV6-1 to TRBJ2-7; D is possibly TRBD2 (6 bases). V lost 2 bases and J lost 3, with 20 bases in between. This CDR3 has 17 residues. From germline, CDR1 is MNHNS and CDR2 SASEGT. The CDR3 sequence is CASSERVGFAGIYEQYF. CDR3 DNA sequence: TGTGCCAGCAGTGAACGTGTAGGGTTCGCGGGGATCTACGAGCAGTACTTC.

CDR3 loop: CASSLFGTSGTDTQYF. In nucleotides, the CDR3 is TGTGCCAGCAGCTTGTTTGGGACTAGCGGTACAGATACGCAGTATTTT. This sequence joins TRBV5-4 and TRBJ2-3; 11 bases line up with TRBD2. The V gene's germline CDR1 is SGHNT and CDR2 YYREEE (reference sequence). The CDR3 contains 16 residues. V lost 1 base, J lost 3 bases, and 4 bases stayed unmatched.

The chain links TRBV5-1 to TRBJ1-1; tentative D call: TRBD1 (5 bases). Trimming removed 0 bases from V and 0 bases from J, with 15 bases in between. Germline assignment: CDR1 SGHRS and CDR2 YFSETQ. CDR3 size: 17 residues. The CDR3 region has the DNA TGCGCCAGCAGCTTGGATGGCGGGGCCGGGGTGAACACTGAAGCTTTCTTT. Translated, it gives CASSLDGGAGVNTEAFF.

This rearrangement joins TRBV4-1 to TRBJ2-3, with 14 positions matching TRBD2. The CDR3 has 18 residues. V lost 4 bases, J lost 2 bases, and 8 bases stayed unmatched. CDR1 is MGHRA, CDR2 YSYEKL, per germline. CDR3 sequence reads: CASSRSGLAGGPTDTQYF. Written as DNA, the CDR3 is TGCGCCAGCAGCCGGTCTGGACTAGCGGGGGGACCCACAGATACGCAGTATTTT.

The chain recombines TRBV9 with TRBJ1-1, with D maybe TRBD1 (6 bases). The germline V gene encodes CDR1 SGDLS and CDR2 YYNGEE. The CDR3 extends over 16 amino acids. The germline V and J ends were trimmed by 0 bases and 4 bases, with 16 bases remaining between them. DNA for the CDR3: TGTGCCAGCAGCGTAGCGGTAGGGGGGTCAAGCACTGAAGCTTTCTTT. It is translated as CASSVAVGGSSTEAFF.

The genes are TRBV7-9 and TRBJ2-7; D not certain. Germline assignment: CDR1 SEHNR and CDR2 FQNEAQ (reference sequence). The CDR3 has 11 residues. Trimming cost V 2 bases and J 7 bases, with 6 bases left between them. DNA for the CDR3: TGTGCCAGCAGCTTATATTGGGAGCAGTACTTC. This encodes CASSLYWEQYF.

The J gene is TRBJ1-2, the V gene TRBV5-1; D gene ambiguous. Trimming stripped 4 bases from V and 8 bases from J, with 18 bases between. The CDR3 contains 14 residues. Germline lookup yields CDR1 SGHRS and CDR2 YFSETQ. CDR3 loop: CASSSGWGTEGYTF. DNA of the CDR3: TGCGCCAGCAGCAGCGGATGGGGAACCGAGGGCTACACCTTC. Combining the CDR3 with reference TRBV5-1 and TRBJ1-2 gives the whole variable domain KAGVTQTPRYLIKTRGQQVTLSCSPISGHRSVSWYQQTPGQGLQFLFEYFSETQRNKGNFPGRFSGRQFSNSRSEMNVSTLELGDSALYLCASSSGWGTEGYTFGSGTRLTVV.

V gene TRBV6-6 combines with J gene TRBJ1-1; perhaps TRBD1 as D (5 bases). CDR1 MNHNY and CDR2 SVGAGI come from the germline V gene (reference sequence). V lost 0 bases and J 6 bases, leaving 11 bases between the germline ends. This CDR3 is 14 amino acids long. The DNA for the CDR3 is TGTGCCAGCAGTTACTCCGACAGCCCCCCTGAAGCTTTCTTT. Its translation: CASSYSDSPPEAFF.

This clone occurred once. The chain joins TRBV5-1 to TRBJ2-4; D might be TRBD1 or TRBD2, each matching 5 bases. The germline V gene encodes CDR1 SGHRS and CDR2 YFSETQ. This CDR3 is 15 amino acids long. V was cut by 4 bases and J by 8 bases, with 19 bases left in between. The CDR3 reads CASSPGTESYHIQYF. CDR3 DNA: TGCGCCAGCAGCCCTGGGACCGAGTCTTACCACATTCAGTACTTC.

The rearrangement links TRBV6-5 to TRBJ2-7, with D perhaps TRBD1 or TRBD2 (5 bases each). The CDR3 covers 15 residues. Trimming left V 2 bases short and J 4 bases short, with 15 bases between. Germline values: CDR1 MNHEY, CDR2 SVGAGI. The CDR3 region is CASSYRQGPGYEQYF. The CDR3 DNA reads TGTGCCAGCAGTTACCGGCAGGGACCCGGGTACGAGCAGTACTTC.

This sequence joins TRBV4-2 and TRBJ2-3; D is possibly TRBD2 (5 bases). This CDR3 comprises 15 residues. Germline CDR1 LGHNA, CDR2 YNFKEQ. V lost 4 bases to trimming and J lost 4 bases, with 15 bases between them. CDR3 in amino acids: CASSRRALAPDTQYF. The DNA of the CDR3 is TGTGCCAGCAGCCGGCGGGCCCTCGCCCCAGATACGCAGTATTTT.

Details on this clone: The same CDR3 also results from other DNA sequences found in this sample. CDR3 region: CASSSDTSYEQYF. CDR3 in DNA: TGTGCCAGCAGCTCGGACACCTCCTACGAGCAGTACTTC. The chain recombines TRBV11-2 with TRBJ2-7; TRBD1 might be the D (5 bases). This CDR3 is built from 13 residues. The germline V gene encodes CDR1 SGHAT and CDR2 FQNNGV. V lost 4 bases to trimming and J lost 0 bases, with 7 bases between them.

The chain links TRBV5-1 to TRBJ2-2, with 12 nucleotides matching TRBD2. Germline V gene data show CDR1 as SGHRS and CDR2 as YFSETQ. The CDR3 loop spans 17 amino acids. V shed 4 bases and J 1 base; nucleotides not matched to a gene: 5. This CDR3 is CASSHRTSGENTGELFF. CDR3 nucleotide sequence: TGCGCCAGCAGCCATCGGACTAGCGGGGAGAACACCGGGGAGCTGTTTTTT. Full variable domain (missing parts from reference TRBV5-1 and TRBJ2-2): KAGVTQTPRYLIKTRGQQVTLSCSPISGHRSVSWYQQTPGQGLQFLFEYFSETQRNKGNFPGRFSGRQFSNSRSEMNVSTLELGDSALYLCASSHRTSGENTGELFFGEGSRLTVL.

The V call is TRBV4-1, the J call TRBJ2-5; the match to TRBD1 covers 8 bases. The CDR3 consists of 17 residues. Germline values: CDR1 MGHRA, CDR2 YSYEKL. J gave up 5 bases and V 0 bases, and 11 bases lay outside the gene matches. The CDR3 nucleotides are TGCGCCAGCAGCCAAGATCCCCCAGGGGGCGCTCGGGAGACCCAGTACTTC. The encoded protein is CASSQDPPGGARETQYF.

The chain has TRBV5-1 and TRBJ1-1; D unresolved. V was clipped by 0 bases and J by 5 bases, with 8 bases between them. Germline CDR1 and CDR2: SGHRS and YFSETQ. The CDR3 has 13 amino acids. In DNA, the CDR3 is TGCGCCAGCAGCTTGGGACTGATAACTGAAGCTTTCTTT. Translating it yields CASSLGLITEAFF.